This T cell receptor beta chain appears in the sequencing data of a study of CXCR3-negative and CXCR3-positive naive CD8 T cells (dated by TCRdb to the late 2010s). About the investigation overall: In total, some 130 million TRB reads were obtained, corresponding to roughly 1.5 +/- 0.3 million reads per library. The diversity and physicochemical repertoire analyses included ten to eleven donors pooled from two independent experiments. Naive subsets from several donors and memory cells from 3 donors were included in the TRBV-TRBJ cluster analysis.

Instrument on record: NextSeq 550. The Human TCR Profiling Kit (MiLaboratory) was used to make UMI-labeled 5' RACE TRB cDNA libraries. The full amount of extracted RNA was used for cDNA synthesis, and the full amount of resulting cDNA was used for PCR amplification. Libraries were prepared in parallel with an identical number of PCR cycles. On the study's bioinformatics: With a requirement of at least two reads per UMI, MIGEC and MiXCR extracted about 57,000 +/- 9,900 unique UMI-labeled TRB cDNA molecules per library. Each library averaged around 40,000 +/- 10,000 functional in-frame TRB CDR3 nucleotide clonotypes without stop codons. After downsampling to 5000 UMI-labeled TRB molecules per sample, diversity metrics, including normalized Shannon-Wiener and Chao1, were computed in VDJtools. VDJtools was used to calculate clonotype-size-weighted physicochemical properties of the central five CDR3 residues, namely interaction energy, strength, volume and Kidera factor 4. The reads went through TCRdb reprocessing, and each CDR3 protein sequence gets one entry with no DNA. The V and J calls, along with clone size, are taken from TCRdb and not from the paper's own processing. The table held for this sample gives some 140,000 distinct CDR3 sequences. 0.4% to 0.5% of the sample is held by the ten biggest clonotypes.

For each CD8+ T cell subset, flow sorting was done in triplicate, and a few hundred thousand cells per subset went directly into RLT lysis buffer. To keep memory contaminants out, a stringent definition of naive CD8+ T cells was applied: CD45RO-CCR7+CD27+CD95-. Standard density gradient centrifugation was used to isolate peripheral blood mononuclear cells from buffy coats. A FACSAria III was used to flow-sort naive CD8+ T cells into CXCR3-negative and CXCR3-positive populations. An RNeasy Mini Kit was used to extract total RNA from the sorted cells. What the authors observed across the whole study: Because surface CD5, which is linked to self-reactivity in mice, was comparable between the naive subsets, TCR interaction strength was also inferred from the physicochemical properties of TRB CDR3s. Within the same donor, TRBV-TRBJ usage looked similar between naive CXCR3-negative and CXCR3-positive cells, but memory cells had distinct patterns. TRB CDR3s from CXCR3-positive naive cells showed higher hydrophobicity (lower Kidera factor 4), lower energy, and higher strength and volume indices than CXCR3-negative naive cells. CXCR3 expression partially decreased after cryopreservation, so most assays used freshly isolated PBMCs. Both naive subsets had comparably high repertoire diversity, while memory CD8+ T cells had much lower repertoire diversity.

A note on this clonotype: Its antigen is not yet known.

Based on the germline V gene, the CDR1 and CDR2 sequences are KGHSH and LQKENI. Reading from cysteine to phenylalanine, the CDR3 counts 14 amino acids. The DNA sequence is not available. This sequence originates from a human donor in good health. Some clones in this sample may be carry-over from other donors' samples. Sequenced input: naive CXCR3+ CD8+ T cells from blood. Read against the paper, the sample's cell subset or site label means: CD45RO-CCR7+CD27+CD95- naive CD8+ T cells expressing CXCR3 (TNR3+). The chain is assembled from TRBV18 and TRBJ2-7; no DNA is available, so the TRBD1 call from TCRdb remains unchecked. The CDR3 protein: CASSPGQGDVLEYF.